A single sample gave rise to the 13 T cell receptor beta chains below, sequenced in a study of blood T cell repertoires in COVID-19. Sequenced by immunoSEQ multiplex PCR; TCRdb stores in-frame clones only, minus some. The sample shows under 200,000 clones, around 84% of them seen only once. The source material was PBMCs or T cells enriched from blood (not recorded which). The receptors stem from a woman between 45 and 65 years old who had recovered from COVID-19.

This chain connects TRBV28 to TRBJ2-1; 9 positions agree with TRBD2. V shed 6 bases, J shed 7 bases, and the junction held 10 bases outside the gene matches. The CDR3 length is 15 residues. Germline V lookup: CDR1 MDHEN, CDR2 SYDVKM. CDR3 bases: TGTGCCAGCAGGGAGGCTAGCGGGATTTTGAATGAGCAGTTCTTC. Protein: CASREASGILNEQFF.

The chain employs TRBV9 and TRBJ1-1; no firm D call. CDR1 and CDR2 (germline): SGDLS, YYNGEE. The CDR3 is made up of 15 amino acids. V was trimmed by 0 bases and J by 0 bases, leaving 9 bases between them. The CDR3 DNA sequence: TGTGCCAGCAGCGTAGATGCAGAAATGAACACTGAAGCTTTCTTT. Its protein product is CASSVDAEMNTEAFF.

As DNA, the CDR3 is TGTGCCAGCAGGCCAAGTCACCTAGCGGGAGAGACCCAGTACTTC. This codes for CASRPSHLAGETQYF. The genes are TRBV3-1 (or the pseudogene TRBV3-2) and TRBJ2-5; TRBD2 aligns across 8 bases. From germline, CDR1 is LGHDT and CDR2 YNNKEL (reference sequence). This CDR3 comprises 15 residues. After removal of 6 bases from V and 4 bases from J, the junction contained 10 bases not matched to a gene.

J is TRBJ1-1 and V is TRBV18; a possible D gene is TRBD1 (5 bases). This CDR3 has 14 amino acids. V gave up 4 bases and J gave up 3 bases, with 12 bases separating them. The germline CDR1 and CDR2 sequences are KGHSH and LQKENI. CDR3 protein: CASSLDSQHTEAFF. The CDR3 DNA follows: TGTGCCAGCTCACTAGACAGCCAGCACACTGAAGCTTTCTTT.

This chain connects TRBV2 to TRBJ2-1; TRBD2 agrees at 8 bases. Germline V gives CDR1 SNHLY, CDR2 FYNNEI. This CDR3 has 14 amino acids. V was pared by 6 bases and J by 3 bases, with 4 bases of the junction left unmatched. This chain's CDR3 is CASRAGELYNEQFF. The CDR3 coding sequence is TGTGCCAGCAGAGCGGGGGAGCTCTACAATGAGCAGTTCTTC.

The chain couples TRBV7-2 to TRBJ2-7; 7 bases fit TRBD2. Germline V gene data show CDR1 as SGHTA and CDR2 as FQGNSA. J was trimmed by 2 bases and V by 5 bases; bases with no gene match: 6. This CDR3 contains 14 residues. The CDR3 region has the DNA TGTGCCAGCAGCCAAGCGGGACTCGCCTACGAGCAGTACTTC. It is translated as CASSQAGLAYEQYF.

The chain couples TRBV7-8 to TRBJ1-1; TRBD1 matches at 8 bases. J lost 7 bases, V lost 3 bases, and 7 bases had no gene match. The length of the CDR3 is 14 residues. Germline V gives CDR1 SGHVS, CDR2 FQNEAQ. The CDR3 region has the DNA TGTGCCAGCAGCTTGGACCACAGGGGGAGTGAAGCTTTCTTT. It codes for CASSLDHRGSEAFF.

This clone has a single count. The CDR3 sequence: CASSQGPSGSGNEQFF. The CDR3 nucleotides are TGTGCCAGCAGCCAGGGGCCTAGCGGGAGTGGTAATGAGCAGTTCTTC. The J gene is TRBJ2-1, the V gene TRBV14, with 10 bases aligning to TRBD2. This CDR3 is 16 amino acids long. V lost 3 bases, J lost 7 bases, and 9 bases stayed unmatched. Germline V gene sequence: CDR1 SGHDN, CDR2 FVKESK.

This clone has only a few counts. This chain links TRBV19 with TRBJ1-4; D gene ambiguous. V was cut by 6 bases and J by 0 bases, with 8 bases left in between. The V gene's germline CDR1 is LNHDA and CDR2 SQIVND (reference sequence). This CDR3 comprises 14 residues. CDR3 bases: TGTGCCAGTAGCCCGAGGGCAACTAATGAAAAACTGTTTTTT. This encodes CASSPRATNEKLFF.

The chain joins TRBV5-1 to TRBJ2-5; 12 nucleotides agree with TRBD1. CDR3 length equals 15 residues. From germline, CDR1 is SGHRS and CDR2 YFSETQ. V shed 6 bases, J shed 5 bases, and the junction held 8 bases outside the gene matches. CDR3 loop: CASNRGQGALETQYF. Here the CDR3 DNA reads TGCGCCAGCAATAGGGGACAGGGGGCCTTGGAGACCCAGTACTTC.

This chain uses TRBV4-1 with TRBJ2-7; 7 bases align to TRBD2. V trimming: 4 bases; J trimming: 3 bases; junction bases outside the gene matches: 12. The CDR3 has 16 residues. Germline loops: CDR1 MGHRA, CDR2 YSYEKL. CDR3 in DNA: TGCGCCAGCAGCCCGGTGTTTTCTACGGGGGGCTACGAGCAGTACTTC. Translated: CASSPVFSTGGYEQYF.

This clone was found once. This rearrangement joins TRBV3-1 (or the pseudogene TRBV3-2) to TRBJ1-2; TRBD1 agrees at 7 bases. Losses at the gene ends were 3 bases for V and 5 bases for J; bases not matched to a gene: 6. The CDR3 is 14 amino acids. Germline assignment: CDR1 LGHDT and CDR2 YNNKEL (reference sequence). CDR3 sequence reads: CASSQSGQKYGYTF. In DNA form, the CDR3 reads TGTGCCAGCAGCCAGTCGGGACAGAAATATGGCTACACCTTC.

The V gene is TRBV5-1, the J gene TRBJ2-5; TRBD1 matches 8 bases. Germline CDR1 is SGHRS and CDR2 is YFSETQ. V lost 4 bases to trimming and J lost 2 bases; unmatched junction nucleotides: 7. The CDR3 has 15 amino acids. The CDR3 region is CASSLAGTGQETQYF. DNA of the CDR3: TGCGCCAGCAGCCTTGCCGGGACAGGACAAGAGACCCAGTACTTC.